These T cell receptor beta chains were read from a single sample in a study of PD-1 blockade in classical Hodgkin lymphoma. The table came from immunoSEQ multiplex PCR; TCRdb's copy has only in-frame clones and leaves some out. The table shows about 14,000 clones, with around 82% occurring only once. The sequencing here drew on peripheral blood mononuclear cells (PBMCs), taken at baseline. The receptors originated from a human donor with classical Hodgkin lymphoma. CDR3s include the opening cysteine and the closing phenylalanine or tryptophan.

TRBV28	TRBJ2-3	CASSLPGRAFTDTQYF
TRBV7-2	TRBJ1-5	CASSLEPGENQPQHF
TRBV6-5	TRBJ2-5	CASSYMGAGETQYF
TRBV7-2	TRBJ2-4	CASSLRSSLAKNIQYF
TRBV5-4	TRBJ1-2	CASSLGGDGYTF
TRBV7-2	TRBJ2-3	CASSLGDPTIHTQYF
TRBV11-3	TRBJ2-2	CASSRELGDGELFF
TRBV12-1	TRBJ2-7	CASSFGGGVNEQYF
TRBV7-2	TRBJ1-2	CASRKGLNYGYTF
TRBV27	TRBJ1-2	CASSGARGGGYTF
TRBV5-1	TRBJ1-4	CASSIGGLANEKLFF
TRBV27	TRBJ2-5	CASSRGLTPQETQYF
TRBV28	TRBJ1-5	CASSPWTGTYSNQPQHF
TRBV6-5	TRBJ1-6	CASSYSGGFDSPLHF
TRBV18	TRBJ2-7	CASSPGIGDEQYF
TRBV18	TRBJ1-5	CASSPEGGHQPQHF
TRBV14	TRBJ2-3	CASSHSGTDTQYF
TRBV5-8	TRBJ2-4	CASSLPGNIQYF
TRBV2	TRBJ2-3	CASRQGTDTQYF
TRBV5-1	TRBJ2-5	CASSLEVGGQETQYF
TRBV9	TRBJ2-1	CASSVVAGSYNEQFF
TRBV7-9	TRBJ2-3	CASSLFWQGIDTQYF
TRBV4-1	TRBJ2-5	CASSGLLSSGTIQETQYF
TRBV7-2	TRBJ1-3	CASRPPGNTIYF
TRBV9	TRBJ2-3	CASSVDGLAGGIVTDTQYF
TRBV6-5	TRBJ2-1	CASSYTTSSYNEQFF
TRBV9	TRBJ2-3	CASSVAGLAGVGTDTQYF
TRBV28	TRBJ1-1	CASSLSSWTGAGMNTEAFF
TRBV7-3	TRBJ2-2	CASSFLQGRENGELFF
TRBV19	TRBJ1-6	CATGPNSPLHF
TRBV4-3	TRBJ2-3	CASSQYNRGQGGFGQYF
TRBV4-3	TRBJ1-2	CASSQVDWSYGYTF
TRBV27	TRBJ2-3	CASSLGSTDTQYF
TRBV11-3	TRBJ1-1	CASSLSDRLAFF
TRBV5-4	TRBJ1-2	CASSPRTGLSGYTF
TRBV20-1	TRBJ2-5	CSATGETQYF
TRBV5-4	TRBJ2-5	CASSKQGLETQYF
TRBV5-1	TRBJ1-2	CASSLSAKGGYTF
TRBV5-4	TRBJ1-5	CASSLGPGDAYQPQHF
TRBV2	TRBJ1-1	CASSARLLNTEAFF
TRBV7-2	TRBJ2-7	CASSLAGTPLPYEQYF
TRBV11-2	TRBJ1-6	CASSSSISPLFPLHF
TRBV5-4	TRBJ2-7	CASSLGPGYYEQYF
TRBV19	TRBJ1-1	CASKSTGISEAFF
TRBV6-5	TRBJ1-2	CASSYSAGASYGYTF
TRBV18	TRBJ2-7	CASSPVLEGDEQYF
TRBV7-3	TRBJ2-7	CASARSPGSSYEQYF
TRBV5-1	TRBJ1-1	CASSLEQDTEAFF
TRBV27	TRBJ1-1	CASGPGVYTEAFF
TRBV5-6	TRBJ2-7	CASSLRQGERYEQYF